This TCR beta chain is from a study of T-cell reconstitution after alpha-beta-depleted transplantation in children. A library of TCRbeta sequences, prepared with unique molecular identifiers, was generated. TCRdb re-called the PCR reads through MiXCR, storing one row per CDR3 protein. The sample gives some 550,000 distinct CDR3 sequences, 23% of which show up once; approximately 14% is in the top ten. This CDR3 has 12 residues. The germline V gene encodes CDR1 SQVTM and CDR2 ANQGSEA. V lost 4 bases to trimming and J lost 10 bases, with 14 bases between them. This clonotype originated in a boy younger than two who had a stem cell transplant for acute myeloid leukemia, so the T cells may come from the graft donor. This sample comprised PBMCs, mostly from graft donor cells, obtained 360 days after TCRalphabeta/CD19-depleted stem cell transplant. The chain uses TRBV29-1 and TRBJ2-1; a possible D gene is TRBD2 (6 bases). The CDR3 DNA follows: TGCAGCGTTGTGGAATCGCGGGGAGAGCAGTTCTTC. It translates to CSVVESRGEQFF.